This TCR beta chain was captured in a study of T-cell memory formation after mild COVID-19 (dated by TCRdb to about 2021). Study-level background: Most TCR sequence clusters were specific to one of the two donors. Longitudinal TCRalpha and TCRbeta repertoire sequencing tracked T-cell clones expanding and contracting after mild COVID-19 in two donors. Two young, previously healthy adult volunteers, one female and one male, were included in the cohort.

Sequencing was carried out with an Illumina NovaSeq 6000. cDNA libraries for TCRalpha and TCRbeta were prepared by 5'RACE using constant-segment primers, with sample barcodes and unique molecular identifiers added. RNA was extracted from every sample with Trizol reagent. Libraries were amplified in two PCR steps, with a second sample barcode and Illumina TruSeq adapters added in the second step. Sequencing of the libraries was done on an Illumina NovaSeq, producing 2 x 150 bp paired-end reads. The paper's data handling went like this. The reads were demultiplexed and collapsed into UMI-guided consensus sequences using migec v1.2.7. Using mixcr v2.1.11, UMI consensuses were aligned to TRA and TRB V and J templates and then assembled into clonotypes. Clonotypes were classified as expanded or contracted when called significant by both edgeR and NoisET, with noise models trained on biological replicates. edgeR calls used a false discovery rate-adjusted p below 0.01 and a log2 fold-change threshold of 1. As an exploratory analysis of dynamics, max-normalized trajectories of the 1000 most abundant clonotypes were examined with PCA combined with hierarchical clustering. Each responding clone was given a CD4 or CD8 phenotype based on the CD4+ and CD8+ repertoires, which had been sequenced separately. TCRdb passed the public sequencing reads through fastp at Q25 and MiXCR, retaining productive beta sequences. One record per CDR3 amino acid sequence lists the most common genes and DNA. It is TCRdb's table, rather than the study itself, that gives the V and J calls and clone size. The sample has 390,000 or so distinct CDR3 sequences on record, approximately 16% of them singletons. The top ten constitute 20% to 25% of the sample.

From cysteine to phenylalanine, the CDR3 is 12 amino acids long. Only the CDR3 part of the read is kept: 36 bases, read in frame from the first base. Sequences LGHDT (CDR1) and YNNKEL (CDR2) are obtained from the germline V gene (reference sequence). Trimmed from V: 2 bases; trimmed from J: 6 bases; junction bases lacking a gene match: 1. Ficoll-Paque density gradient centrifugation was the method used to isolate PBMCs. The study at large found these results: Some responding clones were detected in pre-infection memory, which suggested that pre-existing cross-reactive memory T cells had joined the SARS-CoV-2 response. SARS-CoV-2 specificity of the second-wave clones peaking on day 37 was not confirmed. Contracting CD4+ clones were found mainly in CM and EM memory subsets, while CD8+ clones were enriched in EMRA. Balanced CD4/CD8 phenotypes were observed for clones contracting from day 15 to 85, whereas a bias towards CD4+ was observed for a second wave of clones expanding from day 15 to 37. The study included only a couple of mild cases, and larger cohorts that include severe cases with pre-infection samples were judged to be necessary.

Worth noting for this clonotype: Its antigen specificity is not known. No qualities accompany the bases; no much larger clone lies one base away.

Sequenced sample: PBMCs or a T cell subset sorted from them (not recorded which). This receptor chain uses TRBV3-1 and TRBJ2-7; 7 of the junction bases match TRBD2. The sequence was collected from a man younger than 35 who had mild COVID-19 (a few samples of this study predate the infection). The sample titles of this study are shuffled in the database, so cell type and time point are left out; the donor was told from shared clones. The DNA sequence reads TGTGCCAGCAGCCAACTAGCGGCCGAGCAGTACTTC. The encoded protein is CASSQLAAEQYF.